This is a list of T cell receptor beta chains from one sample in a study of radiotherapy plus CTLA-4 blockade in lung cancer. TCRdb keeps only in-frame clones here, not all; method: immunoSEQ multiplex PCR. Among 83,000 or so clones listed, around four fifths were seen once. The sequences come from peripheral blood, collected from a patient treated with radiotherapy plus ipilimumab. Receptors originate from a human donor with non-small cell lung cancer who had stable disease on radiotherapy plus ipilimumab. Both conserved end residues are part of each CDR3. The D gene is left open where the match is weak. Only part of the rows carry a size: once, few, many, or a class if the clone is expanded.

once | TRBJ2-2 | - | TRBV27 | CAGRTHISGNTGELFF | TGTGCCGGCAGAACTCATATTAGCGGAAACACCGGGGAGCTGTTTTTT
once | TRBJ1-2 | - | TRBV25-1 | CASSGEWGTNYGYTF | TGTGCCAGCAGTGGCGAATGGGGGACTAACTATGGCTACACCTTC
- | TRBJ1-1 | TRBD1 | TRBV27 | CASRSGTEFLNTEAFF | TGTGCCAGCAGGTCCGGGACAGAATTTTTGAACACTGAAGCTTTCTTT
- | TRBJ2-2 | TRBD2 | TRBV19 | CASTDAGGGSNTGELFF | TGTGCCAGTACTGATGCGGGAGGGGGGTCGAACACCGGGGAGCTGTTTTTT
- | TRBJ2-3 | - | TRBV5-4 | CASSLATGTDTQYF | TGTGCCAGCAGCTTGGCAACTGGCACAGATACGCAGTATTTT
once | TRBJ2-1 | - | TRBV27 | CASSRLGDEQFF | TGTGCCAGCAGTAGATTGGGGGATGAGCAGTTCTTC
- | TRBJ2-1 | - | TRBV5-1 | CASSLETQKQFF | TGCGCCAGCAGCTTGGAGACACAGAAGCAGTTCTTC
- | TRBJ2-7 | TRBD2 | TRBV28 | CASSSRPGQGLAGVSYEQYF | TGTGCCAGCAGTTCGCGACCGGGACAGGGACTAGCGGGGGTTTCCTACGAGCAGTACTTC
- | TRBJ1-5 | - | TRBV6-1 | CASSADPNQPQHF | TGTGCCAGCAGTGCAGACCCCAATCAGCCCCAGCATTTT
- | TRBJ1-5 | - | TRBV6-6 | CASTDRDGVNQPQHF | TGTGCCAGCACCGACCGGGACGGTGTTAATCAGCCCCAGCATTTT
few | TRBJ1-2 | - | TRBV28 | CASSRDTYGYTF | TGTGCCAGCAGCCGGGACACCTATGGCTACACCTTC
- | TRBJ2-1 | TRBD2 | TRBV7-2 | CASSLRAGEYNEQFF | TGTGCCAGCAGCTTAAGAGCGGGGGAATACAATGAGCAGTTCTTC
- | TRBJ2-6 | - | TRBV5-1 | CASSFRGISSSGANVLTF | TGCGCCAGCAGCTTTAGGGGGATCTCTAGCTCTGGGGCCAACGTCCTGACTTTC
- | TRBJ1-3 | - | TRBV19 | CASSTWGSGNTIYF | TGTGCCAGTAGTACTTGGGGATCTGGAAACACCATATATTTT
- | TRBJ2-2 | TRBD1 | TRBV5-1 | CASSPDRGWNTGELFF | TGCGCCAGCAGTCCCGACAGGGGGTGGAACACCGGGGAGCTGTTTTTT
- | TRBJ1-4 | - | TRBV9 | CASSYGHSENEKLFF | TGTGCCAGCAGCTACGGACACAGCGAGAATGAAAAACTGTTTTTT
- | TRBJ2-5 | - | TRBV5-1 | CASSLTSPTQETQYF | TGCGCCAGCAGCTTGACTAGTCCCACTCAAGAGACCCAGTACTTC
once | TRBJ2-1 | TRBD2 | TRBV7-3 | CASSPPGRDEQFF | TGTGCCAGCAGCCCCCCCGGGAGGGATGAGCAGTTCTTC
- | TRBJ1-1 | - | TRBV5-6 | CASSLDLGRLNTEAFF | TGTGCCAGCAGCCTAGACCTCGGACGATTGAACACTGAAGCTTTCTTT
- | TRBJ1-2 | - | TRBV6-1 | CASSDGSFRSVDYGYTF | TGTGCCAGCAGTGATGGCAGTTTTCGGAGCGTCGACTATGGCTACACCTTC
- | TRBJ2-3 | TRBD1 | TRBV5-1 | CASSLGQGASRDTQYF | TGCGCCAGCAGCTTGGGACAGGGGGCATCAAGAGATACGCAGTATTTT
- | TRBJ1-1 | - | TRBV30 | CAWSGRLNTEAFF | TGTGCCTGGTCCGGACGGCTGAACACTGAAGCTTTCTTT
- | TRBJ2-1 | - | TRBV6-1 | CASSERSLKDGEQFF | TGTGCCAGCAGTGAACGGTCTCTAAAGGACGGTGAGCAGTTCTTC
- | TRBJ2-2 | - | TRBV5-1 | CASSLSLGTTGELFF | TGCGCCAGCAGCTTGAGCTTGGGTACCACCGGGGAGCTGTTTTTT
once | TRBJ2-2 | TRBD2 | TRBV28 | CASRSGGASPGELFF | TGTGCCAGCAGGAGCGGGGGGGCCAGTCCCGGGGAGCTGTTTTTT
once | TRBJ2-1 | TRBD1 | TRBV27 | CASSSKQGPSSYNEQFF | TGTGCCAGCAGTTCGAAACAGGGGCCAAGCTCCTACAATGAGCAGTTCTTC
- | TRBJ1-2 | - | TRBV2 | CAIVGGAPVGYTF | TGTGCCATTGTCGGGGGGGCCCCCGTTGGCTACACCTTC
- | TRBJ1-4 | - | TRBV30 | CAWSVGEKLFF | TGTGCCTGGAGTGTAGGAGAAAAACTGTTTTTT
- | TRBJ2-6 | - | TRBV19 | CASSPTGTGANVLTF | TGTGCCAGTAGCCCAACAGGGACTGGGGCCAACGTCCTGACTTTC
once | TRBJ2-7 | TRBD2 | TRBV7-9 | CASSLGGRDEQYF | TGTGCCAGCAGCTTAGGTGGGAGGGACGAGCAGTACTTC
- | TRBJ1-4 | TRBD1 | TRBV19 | CASSRKTGTGVEKLFF | TGTGCCAGTAGTCGGAAGACCGGGACAGGGGTGGAAAAACTGTTTTTT
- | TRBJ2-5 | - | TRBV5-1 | CASSLVPGTETQYF | TGCGCCAGCAGCTTGGTACCGGGGACGGAGACCCAGTACTTC
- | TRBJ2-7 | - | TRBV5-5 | CASSLDRPYEQYF | TGTGCCAGCAGCTTGGACAGGCCCTACGAGCAGTACTTC
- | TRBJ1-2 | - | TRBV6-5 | CASSSQKNRVNYGYTF | TGTGCCAGCAGTTCCCAGAAGAATAGGGTAAACTATGGCTACACCTTC
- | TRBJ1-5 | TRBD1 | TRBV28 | CASSLIQGASNQPQHF | TGTGCCAGCAGTCTTATACAGGGGGCAAGCAATCAGCCCCAGCATTTT
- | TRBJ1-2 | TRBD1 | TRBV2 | CASRGTGNYGYTF | TGTGCCAGCAGGGGGACAGGGAACTATGGCTACACCTTC
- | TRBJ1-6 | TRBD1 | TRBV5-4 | CASSFPTGDNSPLHF | TGTGCCAGCAGCTTCCCGACAGGGGATAATTCACCCCTCCACTTT
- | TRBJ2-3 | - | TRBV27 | CASSLKAAHSTDTQYF | TGTGCCAGCAGTTTAAAGGCGGCACACAGCACAGATACGCAGTATTTT
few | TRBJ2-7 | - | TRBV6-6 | CASSYSGISYEQYF | TGTGCCAGCAGTTACTCAGGGATCTCCTACGAGCAGTACTTC
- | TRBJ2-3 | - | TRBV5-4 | CASSEYLTIALGTDTQYF | TGTGCCAGCAGCGAGTACCTGACTATAGCCCTGGGGACAGATACGCAGTATTTT
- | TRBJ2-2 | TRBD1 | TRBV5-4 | CASSKQGANTGELFF | TGTGCCAGCAGCAAACAGGGGGCGAACACCGGGGAGCTGTTTTTT
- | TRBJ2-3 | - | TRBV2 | CASSRGRGGVDTQYF | TGTGCCAGCTCCAGGGGGCGGGGGGGCGTAGATACGCAGTATTTT
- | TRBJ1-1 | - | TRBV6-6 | CASSILDRTTEAFF | TGTGCCAGCAGTATTTTAGACAGGACCACTGAAGCTTTCTTT
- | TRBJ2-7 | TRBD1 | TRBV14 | CASSRGQGTYEQYF | TGTGCCAGCAGCCGCGGACAGGGGACCTACGAGCAGTACTTC
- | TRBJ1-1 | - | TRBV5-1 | CASSLLGNTEAFF | TGCGCCAGCAGCTTGTTGGGGAACACTGAAGCTTTCTTT
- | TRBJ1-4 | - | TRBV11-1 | CASSPREKSEKLFF | TGTGCCAGCAGCCCCAGGGAGAAGTCGGAAAAACTGTTTTTT
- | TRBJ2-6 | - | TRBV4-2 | CASSHRPGANVLTF | TGTGCCAGCAGCCACCGACCTGGGGCCAACGTCCTGACTTTC